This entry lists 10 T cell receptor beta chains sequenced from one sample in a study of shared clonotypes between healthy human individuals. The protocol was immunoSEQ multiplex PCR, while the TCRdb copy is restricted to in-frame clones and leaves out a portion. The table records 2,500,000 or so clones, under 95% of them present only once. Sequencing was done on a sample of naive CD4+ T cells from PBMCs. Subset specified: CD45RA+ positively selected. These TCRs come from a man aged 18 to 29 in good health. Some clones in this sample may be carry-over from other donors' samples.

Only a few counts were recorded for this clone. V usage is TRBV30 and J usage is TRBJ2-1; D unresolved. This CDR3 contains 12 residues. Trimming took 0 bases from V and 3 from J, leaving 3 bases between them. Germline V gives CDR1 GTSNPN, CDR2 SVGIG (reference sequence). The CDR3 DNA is TGTGCCTGGAGTGTATTCTACAATGAGCAGTTCTTC. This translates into CAWSVFYNEQFF. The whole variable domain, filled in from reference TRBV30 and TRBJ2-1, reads SQTIHQWPATLVQPVGSPLSLECTVEGTSNPNLYWYRQAAGRGLQLLFYSVGIGQISSEVPQNLSASRPQDRQFILSSKKLLLSDSGFYLCAWSVFYNEQFFGPGTRLTVL.

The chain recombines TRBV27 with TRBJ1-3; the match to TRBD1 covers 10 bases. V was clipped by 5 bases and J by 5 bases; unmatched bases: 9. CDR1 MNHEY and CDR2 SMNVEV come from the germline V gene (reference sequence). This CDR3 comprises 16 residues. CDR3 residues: CASSPGTGAFRNTIYF. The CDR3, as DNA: TGTGCCAGCAGTCCAGGGACAGGGGCATTTAGAAACACCATATATTTT.

The CDR3 DNA is TGTGCCAGTAGCACCCCCCGGGGAGGACCCTCCTACAATGAGCAGTTCTTC. Protein: CASSTPRGGPSYNEQFF. The chain uses TRBV19 and TRBJ2-1, with a weak D call TRBD2 (6 bases). This CDR3 region has 17 residues. The germline V and J ends were trimmed by 6 bases and 0 bases, with 18 bases remaining between them. In germline, CDR1 is LNHDA, CDR2 SQIVND (reference sequence).

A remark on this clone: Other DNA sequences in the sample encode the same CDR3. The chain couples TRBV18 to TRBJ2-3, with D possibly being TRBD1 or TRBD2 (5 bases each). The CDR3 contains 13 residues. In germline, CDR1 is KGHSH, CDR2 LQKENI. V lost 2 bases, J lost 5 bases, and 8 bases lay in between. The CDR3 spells CASSPGTGDTQYF. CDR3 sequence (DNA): TGTGCCAGCTCACCAGGGACGGGAGATACGCAGTATTTT.

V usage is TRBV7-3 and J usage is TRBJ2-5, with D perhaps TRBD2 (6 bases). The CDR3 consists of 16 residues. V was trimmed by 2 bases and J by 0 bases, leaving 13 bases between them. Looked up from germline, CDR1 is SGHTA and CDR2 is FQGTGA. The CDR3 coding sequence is TGTGCCAGCAGCTTAGGGGTAGCGGTTAACCAAGAGACCCAGTACTTC. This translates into CASSLGVAVNQETQYF.

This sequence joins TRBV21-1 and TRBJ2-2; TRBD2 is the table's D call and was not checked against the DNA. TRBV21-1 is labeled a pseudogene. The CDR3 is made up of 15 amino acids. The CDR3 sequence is CASRRLVRIAGELFF. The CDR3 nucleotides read TGTGCCAGCAGGAGGCTAGTTAGAATCGCCGGGGAGCTGTTTTTT.

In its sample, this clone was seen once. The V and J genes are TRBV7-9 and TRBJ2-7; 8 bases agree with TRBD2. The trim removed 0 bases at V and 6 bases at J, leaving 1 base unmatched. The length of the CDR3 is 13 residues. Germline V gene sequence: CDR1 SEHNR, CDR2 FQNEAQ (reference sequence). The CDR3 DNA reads TGTGCCAGCAGCTTAGCGCGGGAGGCCGAGCAGTACTTC. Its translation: CASSLAREAEQYF.

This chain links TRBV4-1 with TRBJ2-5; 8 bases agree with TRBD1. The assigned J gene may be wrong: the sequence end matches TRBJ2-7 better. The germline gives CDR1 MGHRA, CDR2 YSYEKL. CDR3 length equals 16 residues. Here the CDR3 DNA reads TGCGCCAGCAGCCAACCCGGACAGGGTGGATCCTACGAGCAGTACTTC. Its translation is CASSQPGQGGSYEQYF.

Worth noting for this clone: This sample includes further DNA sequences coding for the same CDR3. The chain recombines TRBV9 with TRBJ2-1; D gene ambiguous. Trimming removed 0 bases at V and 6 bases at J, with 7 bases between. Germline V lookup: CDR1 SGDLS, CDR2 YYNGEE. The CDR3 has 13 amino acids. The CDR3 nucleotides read TGTGCCAGCAGCGTAGGTGGTGGCAATGAGCAGTTCTTC. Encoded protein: CASSVGGGNEQFF.

The CDR3 reads CASSHLGMALYQPQHF. CDR3 DNA: TGTGCCAGCAGCCACCTGGGTATGGCCCTTTATCAGCCCCAGCATTTT. The rearrangement joins TRBV12-1 to TRBJ1-5. TRBV12-1 is given as a pseudogene. The CDR3 loop spans 16 amino acids.